This T cell receptor (beta chain) was recorded in a study of blood T cell repertoires in COVID-19. Overall study context: Sites in the United States, Italy and Spain provided acute and convalescent COVID-19 samples.

The protocol was immunoSEQ multiplex PCR, while the TCRdb copy is restricted to in-frame clones and leaves out a portion. The sample has about 310,000 clones, roughly 84% seen once. This clone was counted a few times. This CDR3 has 16 amino acids. Germline V gives CDR1 LNHDA, CDR2 SQIVND (reference sequence). V lost 6 bases and J 2 bases, leaving 16 bases between the germline ends. Specimen: peripheral blood. The chain couples TRBV19 to TRBJ2-2, with a possible D match to TRBD1 (7 bases). The TCR was taken from a man in his forties or fifties with active or convalescent COVID-19. The CDR3 DNA sequence: TGTGCCAGTAGCAGGGGGGCGGGCCTCAACACCGGGGAGCTGTTTTTT. Translating gives CASSRGAGLNTGELFF.